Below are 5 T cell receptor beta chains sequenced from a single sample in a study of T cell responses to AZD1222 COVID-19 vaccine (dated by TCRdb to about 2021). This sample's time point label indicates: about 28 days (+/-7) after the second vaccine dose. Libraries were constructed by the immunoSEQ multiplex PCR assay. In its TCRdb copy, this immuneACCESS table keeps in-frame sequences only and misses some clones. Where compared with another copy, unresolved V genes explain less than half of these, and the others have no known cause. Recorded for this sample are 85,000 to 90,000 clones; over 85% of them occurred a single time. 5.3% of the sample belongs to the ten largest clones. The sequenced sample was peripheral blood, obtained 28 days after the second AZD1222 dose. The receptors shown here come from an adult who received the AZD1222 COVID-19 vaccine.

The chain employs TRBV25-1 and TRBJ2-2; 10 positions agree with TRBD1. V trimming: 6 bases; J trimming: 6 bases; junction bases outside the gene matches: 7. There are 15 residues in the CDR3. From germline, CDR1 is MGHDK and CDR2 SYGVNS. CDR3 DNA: TGTGCCAGCAGCTACGGGACAGGGGAGGCCGGGGAGCTGTTTTTT. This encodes CASSYGTGEAGELFF.

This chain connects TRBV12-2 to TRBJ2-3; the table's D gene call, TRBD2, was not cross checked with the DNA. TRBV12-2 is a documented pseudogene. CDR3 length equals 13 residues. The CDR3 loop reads CASRPSGLAAQYF. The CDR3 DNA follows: TGTGCAAGTCGCCCATCGGGCCTAGCTGCGCAGTATTTT.

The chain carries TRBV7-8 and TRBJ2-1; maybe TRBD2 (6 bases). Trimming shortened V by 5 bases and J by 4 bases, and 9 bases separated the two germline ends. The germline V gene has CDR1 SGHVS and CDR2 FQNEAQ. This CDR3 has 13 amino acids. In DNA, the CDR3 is TGTGCCAGCAGCCGGGACTTATACAATGAGCAGTTCTTC. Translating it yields CASSRDLYNEQFF. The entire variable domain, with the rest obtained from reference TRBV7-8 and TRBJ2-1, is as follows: GAGVSQSPRYKVAKRGQDVALRCDPISGHVSLFWYQQALGQGPEFLTYFQNEAQLDKSGLPSDRFFAERPEGSVSTLKIQRTQQEDSAVYLCASSRDLYNEQFFGPGTRLTVL.

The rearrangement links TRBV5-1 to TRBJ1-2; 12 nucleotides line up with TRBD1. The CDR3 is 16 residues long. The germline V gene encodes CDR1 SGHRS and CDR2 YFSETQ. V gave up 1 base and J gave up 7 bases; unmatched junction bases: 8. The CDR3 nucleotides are TGCGCCAGCAGCTTGAGTCCCGGGACAGGGGGCAGTGGCTACACCTTC. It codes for CASSLSPGTGGSGYTF.

The CDR3 nucleotides are TGTGCCTGGAGTGTACGAAGAGGGTTGTTAAATGAGCAGTTCTTC. Encoded protein: CAWSVRRGLLNEQFF. V usage is TRBV30 and J usage is TRBJ2-1; perhaps TRBD2 as D (5 bases). Germline-derived CDR1 and CDR2 are GTSNPN and SVGIG (reference sequence). V was clipped by 0 bases and J by 7 bases, with 16 bases between them. The CDR3 consists of 15 residues.